These 13 T cell receptor beta chains came from one sample sequenced in a study of T cells after yellow fever vaccination. MiXCR, run by TCRdb on the 5' RACE reads, gives a single entry per CDR3 protein. The repertoire holds 230,000 or so distinct CDR3 sequences, with 5.5% to 8.5% as singletons. The source material was CD4+ T cells sorted from PBMCs, sampled on the day of the yellow fever booster vaccination. The source of these receptors is a man younger than 40 who received the YFV17D yellow fever vaccine.

The CDR3 DNA sequence: TGTGCCAGCAGTTTGGTTGGGGTCTCGAACACCGGGGAGCTGTTTTTT. Amino acids: CASSLVGVSNTGELFF. This sequence joins TRBV27 and TRBJ2-2; D is uncertain. The V gene lost 3 bases and the J gene lost 0 bases, with 11 bases spanning the gap. Germline V gives CDR1 MNHEY, CDR2 SMNVEV (reference sequence). The CDR3 spans 16 residues.

This clonotype appeared many times. The V and J genes are TRBV6-5 and TRBJ2-7, with 7 nucleotides matching TRBD1. CDR1 is MNHEY and CDR2 is SVGAGI in the germline V gene. V lost 6 bases and J lost 0; bases outside the gene matches: 5. This CDR3 comprises 14 residues. The CDR3 is CASSFTGASYEQYF. DNA of the CDR3: TGTGCCAGCAGCTTTACAGGGGCCTCCTACGAGCAGTACTTC.

This clonotype was seen a handful of times. This is likely a read error, given that the CDR3 carries no conserved phenylalanine or tryptophan at its end. No DNA is shown, since the ends of the CDR3 on it are uncertain; the CDR3 is the one TCRdb lists. V and J are TRBV10-3 and TRBJ2-1; no DNA check was done on the table's D call, TRBD1. Germline assignment: CDR1 ENHRY and CDR2 SYGVKD. Both ends counted, the CDR3 spans 12 residues. Here the CDR3 reads CAISEGLQGPWL.

The sample holds many counts of this clonotype. V is TRBV5-1 and J is TRBJ2-7; a weak D match, TRBD2 (5 bases). V lost 3 bases to trimming and J lost 7 bases, with 20 bases between them. In germline, CDR1 is SGHRS, CDR2 YFSETQ. The CDR3 sequence is 15 residues long. In DNA form, the CDR3 reads TGCGCCAGCAGCTCTGGACTGGATACGGCTGAGGAGCAGTACTTC. As protein: CASSSGLDTAEEQYF.

The sample holds many counts of this clonotype. The chain uses TRBV20-1 and TRBJ2-1; 8 nucleotides line up with TRBD2. This CDR3 is built from 13 residues. V shed 8 bases and J 10 bases; nucleotides not matched to a gene: 13. CDR1 and CDR2 from the germline V gene are DFQATT and SNEGSKA (reference sequence). The CDR3: CSRGREVRGEQFF. The CDR3 DNA is TGCAGTCGGGGGCGGGAGGTCCGCGGGGAGCAGTTCTTC.

In its sample, this clonotype was seen many times. The chain couples TRBV20-1 to TRBJ2-2; maybe TRBD2 (6 bases). CDR1 is DFQATT and CDR2 is SNEGSKA in the germline V gene (reference sequence). The CDR3 covers 16 residues. The V end lost 0 bases, the J end lost 2 bases, and 13 bases lay between the germline ends. Here the CDR3 reads CSARDPSSANTGELFF. The CDR3 DNA reads TGCAGTGCTAGAGACCCTTCTAGCGCCAACACCGGGGAGCTGTTTTTT.

The chain recombines TRBV4-3 with TRBJ1-2; D gene uncertain. Germline V lookup: CDR1 LGHNA, CDR2 YSLEER. V lost 0 bases and J 0 bases, leaving 17 bases between the germline ends. The CDR3 extends over 18 amino acids. The CDR3 loop reads CASSQDLPVLLSNYGYTF. The CDR3 nucleotides are TGCGCCAGCAGCCAAGATCTGCCAGTCCTCCTTTCTAACTATGGCTACACCTTC.

CDR3 DNA sequence: TGCAGTGCTAGAGATGGGATAGCGGGACGAACCCAGTACTTC. This translates into CSARDGIAGRTQYF. V gene TRBV20-1 combines with J gene TRBJ2-5; 8 nucleotides align to TRBD2. CDR3 length: 14 amino acids. V was pared by 0 bases and J by 8 bases, with 8 bases of the junction left unmatched. Germline lookup yields CDR1 DFQATT and CDR2 SNEGSKA (reference sequence).

Comments on this clonotype: A much more abundant neighbour one base away suggests this may be a read error. The chain combines TRBV6-2 or TRBV6-3 with TRBJ1-1, with TRBD1 identical over 8 bases. From germline, CDR1 is MNHEY and CDR2 SVGEGT. The CDR3 contains 15 residues. The CDR3, as DNA: TGTGCCAGCAGTTACCCAGGGGGCCGGGACACTGAAGATTTCTTT. Protein sequence: CASSYPGGRDTEDFF.

In its sample, this clonotype was seen many times. V is TRBV11-2 and J is TRBJ2-3, with D perhaps matching TRBD2 (5 bases). Germline-derived CDR1 and CDR2 are SGHAT and FQNNGV. The CDR3 covers 15 residues. V was trimmed by 5 bases and J by 3 bases, leaving 15 bases between them. This CDR3 reads CASSRWTRRTDTQYF. The CDR3 DNA follows: TGTGCCAGCAGCCGGTGGACCCGGAGGACAGATACGCAGTATTTT.

The chain joins TRBV15 to TRBJ1-1; D gene uncertain. The CDR3 runs to 15 residues. Looked up from germline, CDR1 is LNHNV and CDR2 is YYDKDF (reference sequence). V lost 1 base and J lost 1, with 10 bases in between. The CDR3: CATSRGTTRNTEAFF. CDR3 in DNA: TGTGCCACCAGCAGAGGAACGACACGGAACACTGAAGCTTTCTTT. Combining the CDR3 with reference TRBV15 and TRBJ1-1 gives the whole variable domain DAMVIQNPRYQVTQFGKPVTLSCSQTLNHNVMYWYQQKSSQAPKLLFHYYDKDFNNEADTPDNFQSRRPNTSFCFLDIRSPGLGDTAMYLCATSRGTTRNTEAFFGQGTRLTVV.

In its sample, this clonotype was seen many times. The chain couples TRBV10-1 to TRBJ2-1; 11 bases match TRBD2. There are 14 residues in the CDR3. Trimming took 9 bases from V and 4 from J; bases not matched to a gene: 5. Germline V CDR1 and CDR2: WNHNN, SYGVQD (reference sequence). The CDR3 loop reads CARNLAGGYNEQFF. For the CDR3, the DNA is TGCGCCAGGAACCTAGCGGGAGGTTACAATGAGCAGTTCTTC.

This clonotype was counted ten times or more. The chain links TRBV6-5 to TRBJ1-6; TRBD1 aligns across 7 bases. CDR3 size: 15 residues. In germline, CDR1 is MNHEY, CDR2 SVGAGI. V lost 6 bases and J lost 5; bases outside the gene matches: 7. The DNA for the CDR3 is TGTGCCAGCAGAACCCTCGACAGGGATAATTCACCCCTCCACTTT. Residues: CASRTLDRDNSPLHF.